This T cell receptor (beta chain) was captured in a study of blood T cell repertoires in COVID-19. The wider study: Specimens from acute and convalescent COVID-19 originated in the United States, Italy and Spain. In each case, the material was cDNA or gDNA derived from T cells, B-cell-depleted T cells, or PBMCs.

Authors' processing steps: Amplification from reference gene primers served as the basis for estimated nucleated cell counts. Assay used: immunoSEQ multiplex PCR; TCRdb lists only in-frame clones, some missing. V, J and clone size are taken as reported in that table, and D and trimming were inferred from the DNA itself. The top ten clones hold approximately 10% of a sample with 68,000 or so clones, around four fifths of them seen once. The CDR3 extends over 15 amino acids. J was trimmed by 8 bases and V by 7 bases; bases with no gene match: 14. Germline assignment: CDR1 MNHEY and CDR2 SVGAGI. The clonotype was recovered from a woman aged 50 to 60 with acute or convalescent COVID-19. The V gene is TRBV6-5, the J gene TRBJ1-2; 9 bases fit TRBD1. Material for sequencing was peripheral blood. The chain's CDR3 is CASTTRRQGVGGYTF. The CDR3 coding sequence is TGTGCCAGCACTACCAGAAGACAGGGGGTAGGAGGCTACACCTTC.